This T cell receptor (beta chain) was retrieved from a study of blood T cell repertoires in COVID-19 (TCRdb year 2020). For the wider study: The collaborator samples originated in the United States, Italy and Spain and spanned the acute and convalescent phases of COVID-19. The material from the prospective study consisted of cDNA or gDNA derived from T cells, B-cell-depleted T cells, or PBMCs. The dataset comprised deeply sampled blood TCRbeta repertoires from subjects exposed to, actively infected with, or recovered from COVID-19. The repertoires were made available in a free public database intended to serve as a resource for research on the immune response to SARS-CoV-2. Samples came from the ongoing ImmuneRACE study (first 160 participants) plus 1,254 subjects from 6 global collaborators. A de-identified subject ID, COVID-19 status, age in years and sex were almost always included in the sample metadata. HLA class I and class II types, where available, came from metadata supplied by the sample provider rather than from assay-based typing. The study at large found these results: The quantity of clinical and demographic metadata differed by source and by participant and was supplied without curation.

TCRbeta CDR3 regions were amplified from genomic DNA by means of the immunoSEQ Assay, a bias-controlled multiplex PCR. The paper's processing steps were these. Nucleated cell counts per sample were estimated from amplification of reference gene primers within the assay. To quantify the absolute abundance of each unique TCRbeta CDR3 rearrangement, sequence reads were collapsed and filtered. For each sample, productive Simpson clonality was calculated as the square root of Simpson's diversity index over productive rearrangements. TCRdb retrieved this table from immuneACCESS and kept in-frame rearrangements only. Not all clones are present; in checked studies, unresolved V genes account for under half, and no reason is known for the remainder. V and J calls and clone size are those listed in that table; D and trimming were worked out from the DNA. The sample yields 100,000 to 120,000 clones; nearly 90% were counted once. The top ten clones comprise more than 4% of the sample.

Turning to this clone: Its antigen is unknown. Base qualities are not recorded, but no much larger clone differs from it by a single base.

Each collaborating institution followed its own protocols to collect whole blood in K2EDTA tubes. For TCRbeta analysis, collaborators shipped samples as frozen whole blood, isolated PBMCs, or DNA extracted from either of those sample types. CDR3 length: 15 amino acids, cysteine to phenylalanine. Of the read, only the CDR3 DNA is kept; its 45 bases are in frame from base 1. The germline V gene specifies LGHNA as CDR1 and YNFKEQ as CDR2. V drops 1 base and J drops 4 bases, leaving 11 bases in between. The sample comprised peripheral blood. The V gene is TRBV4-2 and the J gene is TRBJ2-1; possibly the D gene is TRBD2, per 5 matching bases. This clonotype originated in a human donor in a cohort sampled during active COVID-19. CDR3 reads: CASSQGGVSYNEQFF. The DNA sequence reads TGTGCCAGCAGCCAAGGGGGAGTTTCGTACAATGAGCAGTTCTTC.